The present T cell receptor (beta chain) was sequenced within a study of blood T cell repertoires in COVID-19 (dated by TCRdb to about 2020). Notes on the research overall: Samples covering the acute and convalescent phases of COVID-19 were provided by collaborators in the United States, Italy and Spain. The sample metadata nearly always contained a de-identified subject ID, COVID-19 status, age in years and sex. Subjects who had been exposed to COVID-19, were actively infected with it, or had recovered from it provided the deeply sampled blood TCRbeta repertoires that made up the dataset. HLA class I and class II types, where available, came from metadata supplied by the sample provider rather than from assay-based typing. The samples were drawn from two sources: the first 160 participants of the ongoing ImmuneRACE study, and fewer than 1,500 subjects contributed by 6 global collaborators. The prospective study material was composed of cDNA or gDNA derived from T cells, B-cell-depleted T cells, or PBMCs. The repertoires were made available in a free public database intended to serve as a resource for research on the immune response to SARS-CoV-2.

As regards this clone: The clone's antigen remains unknown. It has no much larger one-base neighbor in the sample; base qualities were not kept.

CDR1 SEHNR and CDR2 FQNEAQ are derived from the germline V gene (reference sequence). Relative to germline, V is 1 base shorter and J is 0 bases shorter, with 9 bases between their ends. Counted from cysteine to phenylalanine, this CDR3 has 15 amino acids. Of all the DNA, just the CDR3 is kept, 45 bases in frame from base 1. The immunoSEQ Assay, a bias-controlled multiplex PCR, was used to amplify TCRbeta CDR3 regions from genomic DNA. In the paper's pipeline: Within the assay, amplification of reference gene primers was used to estimate how many nucleated cells each sample contained. Sequence reads were collapsed and filtered to measure the absolute abundance of every unique TCRbeta CDR3 rearrangement. For each sample, productive Simpson clonality was calculated as the square root of Simpson's diversity index across productive rearrangements. TCRdb provides this immuneACCESS table in a form limited to in-frame rearrangements. Some clones are lacking; in checked studies, under half of them reflect an unresolved V gene, and why the rest are absent is not known. Clonal size and the V and J genes are those of that table, whereas D and trimming came from the DNA. This sample holds tens of thousands of clones; 88% were observed only once. The ten biggest clones cover roughly 5.9% of the sample.

Whole blood was collected in K2EDTA tubes by collaborating institutions according to the institutions' own protocols. For TCRbeta analysis, collaborator samples were shipped as frozen whole blood, as isolated PBMCs, or as DNA extracted from either sample type. What the study reported, not specific to this receptor: How much clinical and demographic metadata was included differed by source and by participant, and the metadata was provided uncurated.

Rearrangement joined TRBV7-9 to TRBJ1-2, with no D gene named confidently. The receptor's source is a man aged 50 to 59 with active COVID-19. Material: peripheral blood. The CDR3 region: CASSLGPVANYGYTF. The DNA sequence follows: TGTGCCAGCAGCTTAGGTCCGGTCGCTAACTATGGCTACACCTTC.